These T cell receptor beta chains were read from a single sample in a study of blood T cell repertoires in COVID-19. Only in-frame clones appear in the TCRdb table, and some are missing; sequencing was by immunoSEQ multiplex PCR. The sample contains about 180,000 clones, 60% to 80% of which appear only once. The sample consisted of PBMCs or T cells enriched from blood (not recorded which). The receptor source for this set is a woman aged 50 to 60 who had recovered from COVID-19. CDR3s include the opening cysteine and the closing phenylalanine or tryptophan. Fields, in order: D gene, J gene, V gene, clone size, CDR3 protein, CDR3 DNA. The D gene is left open where the match is weak. Not every row has a clone size; where given, it reads once, few, many or a size class.

d_call: TRBD1
j_call: TRBJ1-2
v_call: TRBV3-1/TRBV3-2
clone_size: once
cdr3_aa: CASSQGDRKGPYGYTF
cdr3_nt: TGTGCCAGCAGCCAAGGGGACAGAAAGGGCCCTTATGGCTACACCTTC

d_call: TRBD2
j_call: TRBJ2-7
v_call: TRBV10-2
clone_size: -
cdr3_aa: CASKISGSGDEQYF
cdr3_nt: TGCGCCAGCAAAATTAGCGGGAGTGGTGACGAGCAGTACTTC

d_call: -
j_call: TRBJ1-6
v_call: TRBV4-1
clone_size: -
cdr3_aa: CASSQVGGLGGSPLHF
cdr3_nt: TGCGCCAGCAGCCAAGTAGGAGGGCTTGGGGGATCACCCCTCCACTTT

d_call: TRBD1
j_call: TRBJ2-5
v_call: TRBV10-3
clone_size: -
cdr3_aa: CATTGQGRETQYF
cdr3_nt: TGTGCCACGACCGGACAGGGAAGGGAGACCCAGTACTTC

d_call: TRBD1
j_call: TRBJ1-2
v_call: TRBV6-5
clone_size: -
cdr3_aa: CASLRDRMNGYTF
cdr3_nt: TGTGCCAGTCTGAGGGACAGGATGAATGGCTACACCTTC

d_call: -
j_call: TRBJ2-1
v_call: TRBV28
clone_size: -
cdr3_aa: CASKDSSSYNEQFF
cdr3_nt: TGTGCCAGCAAAGACAGCAGCTCCTACAATGAGCAGTTCTTC

d_call: -
j_call: TRBJ2-3
v_call: TRBV9
clone_size: -
cdr3_aa: CASSAGTPKGGDTQYF
cdr3_nt: TGTGCCAGCAGCGCCGGGACACCCAAAGGGGGAGATACGCAGTATTTT

d_call: -
j_call: TRBJ1-4
v_call: TRBV6-4
clone_size: -
cdr3_aa: CASRDQGKGNEKLFF
cdr3_nt: TGTGCCAGCAGGGACCAGGGAAAGGGGAATGAAAAACTGTTTTTT

d_call: -
j_call: TRBJ1-5
v_call: TRBV7-9
clone_size: many
cdr3_aa: CASAQGIRDQPQHF
cdr3_nt: TGTGCCAGCGCCCAGGGAATAAGGGATCAGCCCCAGCATTTT

d_call: -
j_call: TRBJ1-2
v_call: TRBV3-1/TRBV3-2
clone_size: -
cdr3_aa: CASSQPPQDYGYTF
cdr3_nt: TGTGCCAGCAGCCAACCCCCGCAGGACTATGGCTACACCTTC

d_call: TRBD1
j_call: TRBJ1-4
v_call: TRBV28
clone_size: once
cdr3_aa: CASSPGGVWEKLFF
cdr3_nt: TGTGCCAGCAGTCCAGGGGGCGTCTGGGAAAAACTGTTTTTT

d_call: -
j_call: TRBJ2-2
v_call: TRBV5-1
clone_size: few
cdr3_aa: CASIWAEPNTGELFF
cdr3_nt: TGCGCCAGCATTTGGGCAGAGCCGAACACCGGGGAGCTGTTTTTT

d_call: -
j_call: TRBJ1-2
v_call: TRBV14
clone_size: -
cdr3_aa: CASSRGQNYGYTF
cdr3_nt: TGTGCCAGCAGCCGCGGACAGAACTATGGCTACACCTTC

d_call: -
j_call: TRBJ2-1
v_call: TRBV2
clone_size: -
cdr3_aa: CASSESRSGNEQFF
cdr3_nt: TGTGCCAGCAGTGAATCCCGGAGCGGTAATGAGCAGTTCTTC

d_call: TRBD2
j_call: TRBJ2-2
v_call: TRBV4-2
clone_size: -
cdr3_aa: CASSQEISSGSGGELFF
cdr3_nt: TGTGCCAGCAGCCAAGAGATCTCTAGCGGGAGTGGCGGGGAGCTGTTTTTT

d_call: TRBD2
j_call: TRBJ2-3
v_call: TRBV7-8
clone_size: -
cdr3_aa: CASSGGTSGSTDTQYF
cdr3_nt: TGTGCCAGCAGCGGTGGGACTAGCGGCAGCACAGATACGCAGTATTTT

d_call: TRBD1
j_call: TRBJ2-1
v_call: TRBV28
clone_size: once
cdr3_aa: CASSQLDRKDEQFF
cdr3_nt: TGTGCCAGCAGTCAGTTGGACAGGAAGGATGAGCAGTTCTTC

d_call: -
j_call: TRBJ2-3
v_call: TRBV10-3
clone_size: -
cdr3_aa: CAINLQATSTDTQYF
cdr3_nt: TGTGCCATTAACCTCCAAGCGACTAGCACAGATACGCAGTATTTT

d_call: TRBD1
j_call: TRBJ2-5
v_call: TRBV5-4
clone_size: -
cdr3_aa: CASSSDRALGETQYF
cdr3_nt: TGTGCCAGCAGTTCAGACAGGGCGCTGGGAGAGACCCAGTACTTC

d_call: -
j_call: TRBJ1-5
v_call: TRBV25-1
clone_size: -
cdr3_aa: CASSDIFTDQPQHF
cdr3_nt: TGTGCCAGCAGTGATATCTTTACGGATCAGCCCCAGCATTTT

d_call: -
j_call: TRBJ2-7
v_call: TRBV5-6
clone_size: once
cdr3_aa: CASSLAFEQYF
cdr3_nt: TGTGCCAGCAGCTTGGCGTTTGAGCAGTACTTC